One sample yielded the 9 T cell receptor beta chains listed below, sequenced in a study of blood T cell repertoires in COVID-19. Sequencing used immunoSEQ multiplex PCR; TCRdb keeps in-frame clones, though not all of them. The sample yields hundreds of thousands of clones, 85% to 90% seen once. The sequenced sample consisted of PBMCs or T cells enriched from blood (not recorded which). The receptors originated from a man aged 25 to 40 who had recovered from COVID-19.

This chain uses TRBV7-8 with TRBJ2-7; possible D gene TRBD1, 5 bases. The CDR3 length is 13 residues. V was pared by 4 bases and J by 2 bases, with 9 bases between. CDR1 and CDR2 (germline): SGHVS, FQNEAQ. The CDR3 DNA reads as TGTGCCAGCAGCTCGGACACCGCCTACGAGCAGTACTTC. Translated, it gives CASSSDTAYEQYF.

J is TRBJ1-5 and V is TRBV5-1, with D perhaps matching TRBD1 (6 bases). Trimming removed 4 bases from V and 6 bases from J, with 14 bases in between. The CDR3 runs to 14 residues. Germline CDR1 and CDR2: SGHRS and YFSETQ. CDR3 in amino acids: CASSPTGLAQPQHF. CDR3 bases: TGCGCCAGCAGCCCGACAGGTCTGGCTCAGCCCCAGCATTTT.

The chain employs TRBV9 and TRBJ1-2; TRBD1 might be the D (5 bases). CDR1 and CDR2 (germline): SGDLS, YYNGEE. The CDR3 length is 15 residues. V was trimmed by 0 bases and J by 3 bases, leaving 12 bases between them. CDR3 residues: CASSVAGRVDYGYTF. The CDR3 region has the DNA TGTGCCAGCAGCGTAGCAGGCAGGGTGGACTATGGCTACACCTTC.

The gene calls are TRBV29-1 and TRBJ1-2; TRBD1 aligns across 8 bases. The germline V gene has CDR1 SQVTM and CDR2 ANQGSEA. This CDR3 contains 16 residues. Trimming at V came to 4 bases and at J to 0 bases, leaving 10 bases not matched to a gene. CDR3 DNA sequence: TGCAGCGTTGTGGGGGCAGGGGGCGCTTCTAACTATGGCTACACCTTC. Amino acid sequence: CSVVGAGGASNYGYTF.

The chain recombines TRBV6-5 with TRBJ2-5; no reliable D call. V was clipped by 2 bases and J by 5 bases, with 12 bases between them. CDR1 and CDR2 from the germline V gene are MNHEY and SVGAGI. CDR3 length equals 14 residues. The CDR3 coding sequence is TGTGCCAGCAGTTACGCCCTAGTATCGGAGACCCAGTACTTC. Its translation: CASSYALVSETQYF.

The chain combines TRBV30 with TRBJ2-7; 9 bases match TRBD1. The CDR3 is 15 amino acids. Per germline, CDR1 GTSNPN and CDR2 SVGIG (reference sequence). V shed 3 bases and J 7 bases; nucleotides not matched to a gene: 13. CDR3 protein: CAWSGKGQGLGEQYF. CDR3 sequence (DNA): TGTGCCTGGAGCGGAAAGGGACAGGGCCTTGGGGAGCAGTACTTC.

Only one count was recorded for this clone. The chain couples TRBV28 to TRBJ1-2, with no clear D. The CDR3 totals 14 residues. CDR1 and CDR2 (germline): MDHEN, SYDVKM. V was shortened by 6 bases and J by 4 bases, with 15 bases between the two germline ends. This CDR3 is CASSPLAVTYGYTF. CDR3 DNA sequence: TGTGCCAGCAGCCCCCTGGCCGTCACCTATGGCTACACCTTC.

The gene calls are TRBV28 and TRBJ1-4; D is undetermined. The V and J ends lost 4 bases and 10 bases respectively, with 16 bases between them. This CDR3 contains 14 residues. Looked up from germline, CDR1 is MDHEN and CDR2 is SYDVKM. The chain's CDR3 is CASSSSRDGGKLFF. The CDR3 DNA reads TGTGCCAGCAGTTCCTCCCGTGACGGAGGAAAACTGTTTTTT. The full variable domain, completed using reference TRBV28 and TRBJ1-4, is DVKVTQSSRYLVKRTGEKVFLECVQDMDHENMFWYRQDPGLGLRLIYFSYDVKMKEKGDIPEGYSVSREKKERFSLILESASTNQTSMYLCASSSSRDGGKLFFGSGTQLSVL.

The J gene is TRBJ2-5, the V gene TRBV4-1; D is unresolved. Germline V CDR1 and CDR2: MGHRA, YSYEKL. This CDR3 contains 13 residues. V shed 5 bases and J shed 1 base, with 8 bases lying between them. CDR3 DNA sequence: TGCGCCAGCAGCTCAACATCCCAAGAGACCCAGTACTTC. This translates into CASSSTSQETQYF.